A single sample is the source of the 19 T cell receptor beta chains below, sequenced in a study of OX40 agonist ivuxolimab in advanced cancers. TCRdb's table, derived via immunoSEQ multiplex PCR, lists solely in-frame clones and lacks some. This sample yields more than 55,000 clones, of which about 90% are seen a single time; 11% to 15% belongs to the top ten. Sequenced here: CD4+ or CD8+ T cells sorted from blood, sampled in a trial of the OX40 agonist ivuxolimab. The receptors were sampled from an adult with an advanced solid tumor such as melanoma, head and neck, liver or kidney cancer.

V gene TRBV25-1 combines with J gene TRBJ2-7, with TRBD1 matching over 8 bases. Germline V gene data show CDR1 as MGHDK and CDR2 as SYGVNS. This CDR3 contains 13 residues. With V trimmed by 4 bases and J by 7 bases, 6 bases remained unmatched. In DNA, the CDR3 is TGTGCCAGCAGTGCGGGCAGGGGGCGTGAGCAGTACTTC. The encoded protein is CASSAGRGREQYF.

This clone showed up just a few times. In DNA, the CDR3 is TGCAGCGTTGAACGCGGGACTAGCGGCACAGATACGCAGTATTTT. Amino acids: CSVERGTSGTDTQYF. This sequence joins TRBV29-1 and TRBJ2-3; TRBD2 matches 10 bases. The J segment lost 1 base and the V segment lost 2 bases, leaving 3 bases of the junction unmatched. This CDR3 has 15 amino acids. Germline CDR1 is SQVTM and CDR2 is ANQGSEA.

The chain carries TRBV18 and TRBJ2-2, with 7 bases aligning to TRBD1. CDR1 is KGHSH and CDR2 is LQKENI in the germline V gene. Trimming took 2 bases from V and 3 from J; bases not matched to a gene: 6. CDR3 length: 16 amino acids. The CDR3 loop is CASSPKGQPYTGELFF. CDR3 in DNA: TGTGCCAGCTCACCAAAGGGACAGCCTTACACCGGGGAGCTGTTTTTT.

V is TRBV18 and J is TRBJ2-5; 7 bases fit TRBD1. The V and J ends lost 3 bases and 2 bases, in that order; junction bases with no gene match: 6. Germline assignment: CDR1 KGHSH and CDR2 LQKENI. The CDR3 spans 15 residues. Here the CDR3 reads CASSPVWTGQETQYF. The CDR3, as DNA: TGTGCCAGCTCACCGGTCTGGACAGGTCAAGAGACCCAGTACTTC.

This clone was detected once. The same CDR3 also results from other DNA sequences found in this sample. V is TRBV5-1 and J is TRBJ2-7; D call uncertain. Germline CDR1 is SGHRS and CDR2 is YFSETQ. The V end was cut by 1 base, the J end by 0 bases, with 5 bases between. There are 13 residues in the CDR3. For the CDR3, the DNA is TGCGCCAGCAGCTTGTCTTTCTCCTACGAGCAGTACTTC. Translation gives CASSLSFSYEQYF.

The CDR3, as DNA: TGTGCCAGCAGCCGTACAAGAGGGTCCTACAATGAGCAGTTCTTC. Translation: CASSRTRGSYNEQFF. This chain links TRBV7-2 with TRBJ2-1; D might be TRBD2 (5 bases). V shed 5 bases and J shed 1 base, with 12 bases lying between them. Germline V CDR1 and CDR2: SGHTA, FQGNSA. The CDR3 covers 15 residues.

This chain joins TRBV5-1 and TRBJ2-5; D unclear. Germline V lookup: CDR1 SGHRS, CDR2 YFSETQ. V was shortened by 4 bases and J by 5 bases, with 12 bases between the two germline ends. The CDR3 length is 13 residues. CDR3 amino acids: CASSTPMRETQYF. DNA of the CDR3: TGCGCCAGCAGCACGCCTATGCGGGAGACCCAGTACTTC.

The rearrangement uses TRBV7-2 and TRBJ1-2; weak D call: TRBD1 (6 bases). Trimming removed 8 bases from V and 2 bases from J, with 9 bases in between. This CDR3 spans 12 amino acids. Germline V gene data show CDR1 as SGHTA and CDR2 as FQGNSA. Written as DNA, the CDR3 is TGTGCCAGCTGGGACATGAACTATGGCTACACCTTC. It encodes CASWDMNYGYTF.

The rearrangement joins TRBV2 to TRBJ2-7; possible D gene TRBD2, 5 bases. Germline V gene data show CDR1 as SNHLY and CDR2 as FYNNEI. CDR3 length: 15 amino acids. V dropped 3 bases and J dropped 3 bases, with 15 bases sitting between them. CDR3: CASSDGKLYYYEQYF. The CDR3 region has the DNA TGTGCCAGCAGTGACGGGAAACTATACTACTACGAGCAGTACTTC.

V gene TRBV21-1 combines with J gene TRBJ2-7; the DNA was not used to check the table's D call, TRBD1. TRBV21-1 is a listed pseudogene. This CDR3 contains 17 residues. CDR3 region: CASSEGGRTQSAYEQYF. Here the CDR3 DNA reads TGTGCCAGCAGCGAAGGGGGGCGCACCCAAAGCGCTTACGAGCAGTACTTC.

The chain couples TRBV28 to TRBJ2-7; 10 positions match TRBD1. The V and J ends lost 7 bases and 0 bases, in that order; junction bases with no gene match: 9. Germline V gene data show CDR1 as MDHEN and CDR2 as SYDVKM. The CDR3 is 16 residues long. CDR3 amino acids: CASNNLRDRGSYEQYF. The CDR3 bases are TGTGCCAGCAATAATCTCCGGGACAGGGGCTCCTACGAGCAGTACTTC.

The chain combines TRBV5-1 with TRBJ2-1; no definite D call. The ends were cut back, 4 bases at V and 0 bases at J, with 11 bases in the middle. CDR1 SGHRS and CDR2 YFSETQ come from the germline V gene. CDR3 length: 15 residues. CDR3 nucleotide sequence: TGCGCCAGCAGCGTTGACCCGAGCTCCTACAATGAGCAGTTCTTC. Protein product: CASSVDPSSYNEQFF.

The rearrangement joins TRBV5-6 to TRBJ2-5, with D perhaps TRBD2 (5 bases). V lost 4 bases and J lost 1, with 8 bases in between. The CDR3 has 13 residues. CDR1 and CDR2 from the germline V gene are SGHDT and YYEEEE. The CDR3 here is CASSMAGQETQYF. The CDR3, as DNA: TGTGCCAGCAGCATGGCGGGCCAAGAGACCCAGTACTTC. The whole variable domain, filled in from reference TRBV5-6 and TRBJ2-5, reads DAGVTQSPTHLIKTRGQQVTLRCSPKSGHDTVSWYQQALGQGPQFIFQYYEEEERQRGNFPDRFSGHQFPNYSSELNVNALLLGDSALYLCASSMAGQETQYFGPGTRLLVL.

Here the CDR3 reads CASSLDAQPQHF. The CDR3 DNA reads as TGTGCCAGCAGCTTAGACGCGCAGCCCCAGCATTTT. The gene calls are TRBV7-2 and TRBJ1-5; unclear D gene. The CDR3 sequence is 12 residues long. The ends were cut back, 1 base at V and 7 bases at J, with 5 bases in the middle. The germline CDR1 and CDR2 sequences are SGHTA and FQGNSA.

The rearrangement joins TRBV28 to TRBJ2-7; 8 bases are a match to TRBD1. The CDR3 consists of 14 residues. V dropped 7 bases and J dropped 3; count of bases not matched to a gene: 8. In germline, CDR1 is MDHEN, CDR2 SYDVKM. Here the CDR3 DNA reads TGTGCCAGCAAAGATCAGGGGGCCTTCTACGAGCAGTACTTC. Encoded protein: CASKDQGAFYEQYF.

The CDR3 DNA sequence: TGTGCCAGCAGCCCGACCGGGACGGGAGGTGGGACAGATACGCAGTATTTT. Residues: CASSPTGTGGGTDTQYF. V usage is TRBV7-2 and J usage is TRBJ2-3; 7 bases line up with TRBD2. With 5 bases clipped from V and 3 bases from J, the junction kept 14 bases outside the gene matches. The CDR3 is made up of 17 amino acids. CDR1 and CDR2 from the germline V gene are SGHTA and FQGNSA.

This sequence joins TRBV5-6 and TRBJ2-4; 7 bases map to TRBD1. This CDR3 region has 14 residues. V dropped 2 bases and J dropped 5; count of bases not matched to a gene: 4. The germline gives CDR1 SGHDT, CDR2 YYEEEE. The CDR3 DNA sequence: TGTGCCAGCAGCTTCTCGGGACAGCAAAACATTCAGTACTTC. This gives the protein CASSFSGQQNIQYF.

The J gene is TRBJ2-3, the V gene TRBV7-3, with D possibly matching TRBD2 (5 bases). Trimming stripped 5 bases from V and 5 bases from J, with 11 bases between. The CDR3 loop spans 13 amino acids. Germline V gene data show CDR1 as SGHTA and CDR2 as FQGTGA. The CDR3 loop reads CASSGGRGDTQYF. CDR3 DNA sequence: TGTGCCAGCAGCGGAGGCCGTGGAGATACGCAGTATTTT.

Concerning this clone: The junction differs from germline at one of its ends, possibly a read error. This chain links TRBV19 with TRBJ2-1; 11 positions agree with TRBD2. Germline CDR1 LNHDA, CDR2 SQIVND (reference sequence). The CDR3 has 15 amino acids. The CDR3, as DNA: TGTGCCAGTAGGATAGCGGGAGGGCCCTACAATGAGCAGTTCTTC. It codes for CASRIAGGPYNEQFF.